This TCR beta chain stems from a study of T-cell reconstitution after alpha-beta-depleted transplantation in children. The authors prepared the TCRbeta library with unique molecular identifiers. TCRdb processed the PCR reads anew with MiXCR; each CDR3 protein has one entry. The sample carries some 590,000 distinct CDR3 sequences, over 9.5% recorded once. This clonotype was recorded a few times. J gave up 4 bases and V 5 bases, and 7 bases lay outside the gene matches. This CDR3 is built from 14 residues. Germline values: CDR1 SGHVS, CDR2 FQNEAQ. The starting material was PBMCs from the stem cell graft donor, obtained from the stem cell graft. The chain links TRBV7-8 to TRBJ2-5; 7 bases fit TRBD1. The origin of this receptor is a human donor who donated a stem cell graft to a child with acute myeloid leukemia. CDR3 sequence: CASSGYRGAETQYF. In nucleotides, the CDR3 is TGTGCCAGCAGCGGATACAGGGGTGCAGAGACCCAGTACTTC. The complete variable domain, with remaining parts taken from reference TRBV7-8 and TRBJ2-5, reads GAGVSQSPRYKVAKRGQDVALRCDPISGHVSLFWYQQALGQGPEFLTYFQNEAQLDKSGLPSDRFFAERPEGSVSTLKIQRTQQEDSAVYLCASSGYRGAETQYFGPGTRLLVL.